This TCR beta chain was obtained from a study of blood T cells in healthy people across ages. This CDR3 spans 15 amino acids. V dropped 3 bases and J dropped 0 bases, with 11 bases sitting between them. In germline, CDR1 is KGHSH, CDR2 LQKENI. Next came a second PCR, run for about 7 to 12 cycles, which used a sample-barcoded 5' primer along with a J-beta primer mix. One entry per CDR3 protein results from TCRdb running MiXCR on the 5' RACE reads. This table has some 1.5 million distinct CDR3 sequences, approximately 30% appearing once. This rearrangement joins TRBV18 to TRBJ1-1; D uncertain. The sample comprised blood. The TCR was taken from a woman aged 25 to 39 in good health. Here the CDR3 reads CASSPGGRMNTEAFF. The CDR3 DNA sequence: TGTGCCAGCTCACCTGGTGGGAGAATGAACACTGAAGCTTTCTTT.